Reported below is one TCR beta chain. The antigen it binds to is not known. No much larger clone is present one base from it, and per-base qualities are unavailable. The CDR3 goes from the cysteine to the phenylalanine over 13 residues. CDR3 DNA only is kept here, 39 bases in frame from base 1. Between the V and J ends, shortened by 1 base and 1 base respectively, the junction contains 4 bases. CDR1 KGHSH and CDR2 LQKENI were looked up in the germline V gene. The intended sense of this specimen's time point label: cycle 2 day 1 (C2D1) of nivolumab. All trial patients had relapsed after autologous stem cell transplantation, with cohorts A, B and C differing in prior brentuximab vedotin exposure. A total of approximately 51 patients with relapsed/refractory classical Hodgkin lymphoma made up the trial cohort, and each patient's best overall response was complete response, partial response or progressive disease. Single-agent nivolumab was administered to trial patients in the multi-cohort phase II CheckMate 205 trial. An independent review committee assessed best overall response by applying the 2007 International Working Group response criteria. Trial PBMCs were obtained immediately prior to nivolumab initiation (C1D1) and on therapy at cycle 2 day 1 and cycle 4 day 1. After peripheral blood was drawn into 8 mL Vacutainer Cell Preparation Tubes, PBMCs were isolated by centrifugation and then cryopreserved.

The Qiagen DNeasy kit was used to extract genomic DNA both from unsorted PBMCs and from the negatively selected CD4+ and CD8+ fractions. TCR beta CDR3 regions were amplified by immunoSEQ multiplex PCR using primers annealing to V and J segments. A synthetic immune receptor repertoire was used to minimize amplification bias, and remaining bias was computationally removed after sequencing. The authors' analysis ran thus. Custom Python scripts were used to quantify repertoire diversity as the Shannon entropy index. Unsorted, CD4+ and CD8+ repertoires were examined separately, except in combined analyses, for which CD4+ and CD8+ sequences were merged in silico. A clone was considered expanded if an increase in frequency of at least 2-fold after treatment relative to C1D1 was found, and a pseudocount of 0.5 was applied to clones undetected at baseline. Singleton clones were defined as clones with 0 or 1 copy at C1D1, and non-singleton clones were defined as clones with 2 or more copies. Clones expanded in unsorted samples were assigned a CD4+, CD8+ or unknown annotation through matching of protein sequences in sorted samples from the same patient. Diversity changes from C1D1 to C4D1 were tested in paired samples using Wilcoxon tests. The table was pulled from immuneACCESS by TCRdb, which kept in-frame rearrangements only. Such tables lose some clones; where checked, under half of the loss comes from unresolved V genes, and the rest has no known cause. Clone size and the V and J calls come from that table; the DNA yielded D and trimming. Counted in this sample were around 22,000 clones; 80% of them appeared once. The top ten clonotypes cover roughly a sixth of the sample.

These data are taken from a study of PD-1 blockade in classical Hodgkin lymphoma (dated by TCRdb to about 2020). Study-wide context: Nivolumab dosing was 3 mg/kg intravenously every 2 weeks, continuing until either disease progression or unacceptable toxicity. A peripheral blood immune signature of response to PD-1 blockade in classical Hodgkin lymphoma was defined using TCR beta sequencing and CyTOF.

The research as a whole found: Trial patients achieving complete response had baseline diversity similar to newly diagnosed patients, whereas partial responders and progressors had significantly lower diversity. Only a single clinical trial cohort was studied, and what caused the repertoire differences, possibly disease activity or prior therapy, remained undefined. Lower diversity was seen in patients whose nivolumab began less than 1 year after ASCT, and these patients were left out of later analyses so that immune reconstitution would not confound the results. A significant rise by C4D1 was seen in CD4+ but not CD8+ TCR diversity (p=0.0027 vs p=0.16), with the rise being most apparent in complete responders (p=0.02). Baseline TCR diversity was reported to be lower in newly diagnosed patients than in healthy donors, and even lower in relapsed/refractory patients.

The V and J genes are TRBV18 and TRBJ2-5, with the D gene too uncertain to name. The sequence was obtained from a human donor with classical Hodgkin lymphoma. This specimen was peripheral blood mononuclear cells (PBMCs), taken before the second cycle of nivolumab. The sequenced DNA: TGTGCCAGCTCACCACGGGTCCAAGAGACCCAGTACTTC. Translated, it reads CASSPRVQETQYF.